This T cell receptor (beta chain) comes out of a study of blood T cell repertoires in COVID-19. Study background: There were acute and convalescent COVID-19 samples, and they came from the United States, Italy and Spain. PBMCs, B-cell-depleted T cells, or T cells provided the cDNA or gDNA that made up the material.

Source study methods: Amplification with reference gene primers provided the estimates of nucleated cell counts. Sequencing was performed with immunoSEQ multiplex PCR; in TCRdb, only in-frame clones are kept and a portion is missing. The DNA was the basis for D and trimming; V, J and clone size are from that table. Found here are 6,000 to 6,500 clones, approximately 80% of them singletons; the top ten hold about 8.2%. The CDR3 has 12 residues. The ends were cut back, 3 bases at V and 6 bases at J, with 11 bases in the middle. Germline assignment: CDR1 SQVTM and CDR2 ANQGSEA. The count of this clone is one.

Sample: peripheral blood. The TCR comes from a human donor with active COVID-19. The donor label of this sample is uncertain. The chain has TRBV29-1 and TRBJ1-2, with D perhaps matching TRBD1 (6 bases). CDR3 region: CSVEAQGNGYTF. The CDR3 DNA is TGCAGCGTTGAGGCCCAGGGGAATGGCTACACCTTC.